The 27 T cell receptor beta chains given below trace back to one sample, sequenced in a study of blood T cell repertoires in COVID-19. The table came from immunoSEQ multiplex PCR; TCRdb's copy has only in-frame clones and leaves some out. The sample has around 190,000 clones; approximately 85% are singletons. Input material: peripheral blood. These receptors were collected from a woman aged 60-75 years with acute or convalescent COVID-19.

The chain joins TRBV11-3 to TRBJ2-7, with a possible D match to TRBD1 (7 bases). The CDR3 runs to 13 residues. In germline, CDR1 is SGHNT, CDR2 YENEEA. The ends were cut back, 4 bases at V and 6 bases at J, with 13 bases in the middle. The CDR3 spells CASSSGGGFEQYV. CDR3 nucleotide sequence: TGTGCCAGCAGCTCCGGAGGGGGCTTCGAGCAGTACGTC.

The rearrangement uses TRBV7-2 and TRBJ1-1; D gene uncertain. V shed 10 bases and J shed 4 bases, with 16 bases lying between them. This CDR3 spans 13 amino acids. Germline values: CDR1 SGHTA, CDR2 FQGNSA. In nucleotides, the CDR3 is TGTGCCACCCGGGAGGCGAGTGGCACTGAAGCTTTCTTT. Protein sequence: CATREASGTEAFF.

The CDR3 coding sequence is TGCGCCAGCAGATCTCCAGATTACAATGAGCAGTTCTTC. It is translated as CASRSPDYNEQFF. The chain combines TRBV5-1 with TRBJ2-1; no definite D call. Between the trimmed V and J ends, which lost 5 bases and 4 bases, there was a span of 10 bases. Germline V gene data show CDR1 as SGHRS and CDR2 as YFSETQ. This CDR3 region has 13 residues. The whole variable domain, filled in from reference TRBV5-1 and TRBJ2-1, reads KAGVTQTPRYLIKTRGQQVTLSCSPISGHRSVSWYQQTPGQGLQFLFEYFSETQRNKGNFPGRFSGRQFSNSRSEMNVSTLELGDSALYLCASRSPDYNEQFFGPGTRLTVL.

J is TRBJ1-1 and V is TRBV5-1, with D perhaps TRBD1 (6 bases). The CDR3 is 13 amino acids. Trimming stripped 3 bases from V and 5 bases from J, with 11 bases between. The germline V gene has CDR1 SGHRS and CDR2 YFSETQ. The chain's CDR3 is CASSSRTATEAFF. In nucleotides, the CDR3 is TGCGCCAGCAGCTCTCGGACAGCAACTGAAGCTTTCTTT.

This clone was found once. The chain has TRBV5-1 and TRBJ2-6; 7 bases match TRBD1. The CDR3 has 20 residues. Germline trimming cut 0 bases from V and 0 bases from J; bases unmatched to any gene: 12. Looked up from germline, CDR1 is SGHRS and CDR2 is YFSETQ. CDR3 loop: CASSLVFGQDLFSGANVLTF. The CDR3 DNA reads TGCGCCAGCAGCTTGGTTTTCGGACAGGACCTATTCTCTGGGGCCAACGTCCTGACTTTC.

This chain joins TRBV4-1 and TRBJ1-5, with unresolved D. CDR3 size: 16 residues. The germline V gene has CDR1 MGHRA and CDR2 YSYEKL. Trimming took 1 base from V and 2 from J, leaving 12 bases between them. The CDR3 DNA reads as TGCGCCAGCAGCCAAGTAGCTAAGCGGGGCAATCAGCCCCAGCATTTT. This sequence encodes CASSQVAKRGNQPQHF.

The V gene is TRBV4-1, the J gene TRBJ1-1; 7 bases agree with TRBD1. CDR1 is MGHRA, CDR2 YSYEKL, per germline. The length of the CDR3 is 17 residues. V was pared by 0 bases and J by 2 bases, with 9 bases of the junction left unmatched. The CDR3 loop reads CASSQEPGGYINTEAFF. The CDR3 nucleotides read TGCGCCAGCAGCCAAGAACCAGGGGGATACATCAACACTGAAGCTTTCTTT.

For this clone: Other nucleotide sequences from this sample produce the same CDR3. The chain employs TRBV28 and TRBJ1-6; D remains ambiguous. Per the germline V gene, CDR1 is MDHEN and CDR2 is SYDVKM. This CDR3 is built from 12 residues. V was clipped by 6 bases and J by 8 bases, with 8 bases between them. The CDR3 reads CASSSGDSPLHF. The CDR3 DNA reads TGTGCCAGCAGCTCCGGGGATTCACCCCTCCACTTT.

There are a few counts of this clone. This chain connects TRBV28 to TRBJ1-2, with D tentatively TRBD1 (5 bases). This CDR3 is 13 amino acids long. Between the trimmed V and J ends, which lost 1 base and 8 bases, there was a span of 11 bases. CDR1 is MDHEN, CDR2 SYDVKM, per germline. CDR3 coding DNA: TGTGCCAGCAGTTTATTTCAGGGATGGGGCTACACCTTC. Its translation is CASSLFQGWGYTF.

The V call is TRBV10-2, the J call TRBJ2-7; a possible D gene is TRBD1 (7 bases). This CDR3 has 16 residues. The germline V gene encodes CDR1 WSHSY and CDR2 SAAADI. The ends were cut back, 5 bases at V and 3 bases at J, with 20 bases in the middle. The CDR3 loop is CASSLNLQGGGYEQYF. As DNA, the CDR3 is TGCGCCAGCAGTCTGAATCTGCAGGGGGGTGGCTACGAGCAGTACTTC.

This clone was detected a few times. The V and J genes are TRBV6-4 and TRBJ1-4; no firm D call. The CDR3 consists of 14 residues. The germline gives CDR1 MRHNA, CDR2 SNTAGT. V lost 11 bases and J 5 bases, leaving 18 bases between the germline ends. Here the CDR3 reads CARPQEGRNEKLFF. The CDR3 DNA is TGTGCCCGGCCTCAAGAGGGTAGAAATGAAAAACTGTTTTTT.

In this sample, this clone turned up a few times. The CDR3 DNA sequence: TGTGCCAGCACCCTCAGGGGGATCTACGAGCAGTACTTC. This encodes CASTLRGIYEQYF. J is TRBJ2-7 and V is TRBV7-8, with 7 bases lining up with TRBD1. Trimming took 7 bases from V and 3 from J; bases not matched to a gene: 6. CDR1 is SGHVS, CDR2 FQNEAQ, per germline. This CDR3 spans 13 amino acids.

This sequence joins TRBV7-9 and TRBJ2-4; D is uncertain. Trimming shortened V by 3 bases and J by 8 bases, and 8 bases separated the two germline ends. The CDR3 spans 12 residues. Germline V lookup: CDR1 SEHNR, CDR2 FQNEAQ (reference sequence). CDR3 sequence: CASSFESDIQYF. The CDR3 DNA is TGTGCCAGCAGCTTTGAATCGGACATTCAGTACTTC.

The gene calls are TRBV9 and TRBJ2-1, with TRBD2 matching over 7 bases. With 2 bases clipped from V and 2 bases from J, the junction kept 7 bases outside the gene matches. The CDR3 length is 16 residues. Germline CDR1 and CDR2: SGDLS and YYNGEE. The CDR3 DNA is TGTGCCAGCAGCGTCGAGATGAGCGGGACCTACAATGAGCAGTTCTTC. As protein: CASSVEMSGTYNEQFF.

The rearrangement joins TRBV6-5 to TRBJ1-2; 7 bases are a match to TRBD1. V lost 6 bases and J lost 8; bases outside the gene matches: 15. Per the germline V gene, CDR1 is MNHEY and CDR2 is SVGAGI. The CDR3 loop spans 15 amino acids. This CDR3 reads CASSPIDRVTFGYTF. For the CDR3, the DNA is TGTGCCAGCAGCCCGATAGACAGGGTGACTTTCGGCTACACCTTC.

The CDR3 here is CASSLDRVTDTQYF. The CDR3, as DNA: TGTGCCAGCAGCTTGGACAGGGTCACAGATACGCAGTATTTT. The gene calls are TRBV7-8 and TRBJ2-3; 8 positions agree with TRBD1. The V gene end was trimmed by 3 bases and the J gene end by 2 bases; junction bases not matched to a gene: 1. This CDR3 has 14 amino acids. Germline-derived CDR1 and CDR2 are SGHVS and FQNEAQ.

The chain has TRBV20-1 and TRBJ1-2, with TRBD1 as a possible D gene (6 bases). The CDR3 has 11 amino acids. Germline assignment: CDR1 DFQATT and CDR2 SNEGSKA (reference sequence). With 3 bases removed from V and 7 bases from J, the gap between germline ends came to 9 bases. The CDR3 protein is CSASVGGGYTF. The CDR3 DNA sequence: TGCAGTGCTAGCGTAGGGGGTGGCTACACCTTC.

V and J are TRBV5-6 and TRBJ1-2; weak D call: TRBD1 (5 bases). Germline V CDR1 and CDR2: SGHDT, YYEEEE. V gave up 4 bases and J gave up 8 bases, with 21 bases separating them. The CDR3 covers 15 residues. The CDR3 nucleotides are TGTGCCAGCAGCCCACCCCGGAGCAGGGAGGGAGGCTACACCTTC. Its translation: CASSPPRSREGGYTF. Using reference TRBV5-6 and TRBJ1-2 for the parts outside the CDR3, the full variable domain is DAGVTQSPTHLIKTRGQQVTLRCSPKSGHDTVSWYQQALGQGPQFIFQYYEEEERQRGNFPDRFSGHQFPNYSSELNVNALLLGDSALYLCASSPPRSREGGYTFGSGTRLTVV.

The genes are TRBV7-3 and TRBJ2-1; a weak D match, TRBD2 (5 bases). V lost 0 bases and J 0 bases, leaving 9 bases between the germline ends. Germline CDR1 is SGHTA and CDR2 is FQGTGA. The CDR3 is made up of 16 amino acids. The CDR3, as DNA: TGTGCCAGCAGCTTAACAGCGGCAAGCTCCTACAATGAGCAGTTCTTC. It translates to CASSLTAASSYNEQFF.

V usage is TRBV3-1 (or the pseudogene TRBV3-2) and J usage is TRBJ1-2, with D perhaps TRBD1 (6 bases). V was shortened by 4 bases and J by 8 bases, with 14 bases between the two germline ends. Germline CDR1 is LGHDT and CDR2 is YNNKEL (reference sequence). This CDR3 is 13 amino acids long. The CDR3 protein is CASSRDKTRGYTF. The CDR3 coding sequence is TGTGCCAGCAGCCGGGACAAAACGCGGGGCTACACCTTC.

This chain uses TRBV6-2 or TRBV6-3 with TRBJ1-2, with TRBD1 identical over 7 bases. CDR1 is MNHEY, CDR2 SVGEGT, per germline. V lost 2 bases and J lost 7; bases outside the gene matches: 7. The CDR3 is 14 residues long. The DNA for the CDR3 is TGTGCCAGCAGTTACCTACCGACAGGGTCTGGCTACACCTTC. Residues: CASSYLPTGSGYTF.

The table lists this clone with a count of one. V gene TRBV2 combines with J gene TRBJ2-1; D might be TRBD2 (5 bases). Between the trimmed V and J ends, which lost 11 bases and 7 bases, there was a span of 9 bases. The CDR3 is made up of 10 amino acids. Germline CDR1 SNHLY, CDR2 FYNNEI. DNA for the CDR3: TGTGCCGGGAGAGGGAATGAGCAGTTCTTC. Protein: CAGRGNEQFF.

The chain links TRBV5-1 to TRBJ1-4; 7 bases agree with TRBD1. Trimming took 0 bases from V and 8 from J; bases not matched to a gene: 4. Germline V CDR1 and CDR2: SGHRS, YFSETQ. This CDR3 is built from 14 residues. This CDR3 reads CASSLVGGGEKLFF. Written as DNA, the CDR3 is TGCGCCAGCAGCTTGGTAGGGGGCGGCGAAAAACTGTTTTTT.

The chain joins TRBV20-1 to TRBJ2-1; D may be TRBD2 (6 bases). The CDR3 totals 16 residues. CDR1 and CDR2 from the germline V gene are DFQATT and SNEGSKA (reference sequence). Deletions cut 3 bases from V and 0 bases from J, with 15 bases between. CDR3 sequence: CSASPPAGSSYNEQFF. CDR3 in DNA: TGCAGTGCTAGTCCCCCGGCGGGGAGCTCCTACAATGAGCAGTTCTTC.

This clone was seen a few times. This rearrangement joins TRBV4-1 to TRBJ2-3, with D possibly being TRBD2 (6 bases). The germline V gene encodes CDR1 MGHRA and CDR2 YSYEKL. Trimming took 0 bases from V and 1 from J, leaving 11 bases between them. The CDR3 is 16 residues long. The CDR3 nucleotides read TGCGCCAGCAGCCAAGATCTCGGGAGTGGCACAGATACGCAGTATTTT. It specifies CASSQDLGSGTDTQYF.

The chain employs TRBV18 and TRBJ1-1; 8 nucleotides match TRBD1. The V segment lost 2 bases and the J segment 7 bases; nucleotides outside the gene matches: 12. In germline, CDR1 is KGHSH, CDR2 LQKENI. This CDR3 has 16 residues. CDR3 nucleotides: TGTGCCAGCTCACCAAATCAATCAGGGGGCGGTAGTGAAGCTTTCTTT. It is translated as CASSPNQSGGGSEAFF.

V gene TRBV7-9 combines with J gene TRBJ1-5; TRBD1 might be the D (5 bases). The CDR3 contains 16 residues. The germline gives CDR1 SEHNR, CDR2 FQNEAQ (reference sequence). V lost 5 bases to trimming and J lost 2 bases, with 16 bases between them. CDR3 sequence (DNA): TGTGCCAGCAGCCGTGCGGACACCGGCGGCAATCAGCCCCAGCATTTT. It translates to CASSRADTGGNQPQHF. Supplemented by reference TRBV7-9 and TRBJ1-5, the full variable domain reads DTGVSQNPRHKITKRGQNVTFRCDPISEHNRLYWYRQTLGQGPEFLTYFQNEAQLEKSRLLSDRFSAERPKGSFSTLEIQRTEQGDSAMYLCASSRADTGGNQPQHFGDGTRLSIL.